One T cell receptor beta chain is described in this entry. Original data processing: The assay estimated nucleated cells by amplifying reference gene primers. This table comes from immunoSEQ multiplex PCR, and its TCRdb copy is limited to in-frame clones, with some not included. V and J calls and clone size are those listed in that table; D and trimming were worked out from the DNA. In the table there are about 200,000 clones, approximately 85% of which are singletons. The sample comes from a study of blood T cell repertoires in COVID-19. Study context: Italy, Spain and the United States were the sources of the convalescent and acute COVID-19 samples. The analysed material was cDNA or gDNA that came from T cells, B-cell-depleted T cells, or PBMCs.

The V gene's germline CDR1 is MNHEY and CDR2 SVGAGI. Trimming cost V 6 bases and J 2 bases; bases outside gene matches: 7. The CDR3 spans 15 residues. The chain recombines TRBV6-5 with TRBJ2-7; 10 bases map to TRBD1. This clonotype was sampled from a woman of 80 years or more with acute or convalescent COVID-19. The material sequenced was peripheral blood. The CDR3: CASSAGQGVAYEQYF. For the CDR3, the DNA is TGTGCCAGCAGCGCCGGACAGGGGGTGGCCTACGAGCAGTACTTC.